A single sample gave rise to the 26 T cell receptor beta chains below, sequenced in a study of T cell repertoires in cytomegalovirus infection. Each CDR3 protein gets one entry after TCRdb re-called the reads with MiXCR. The profile covers fewer than 700,000 distinct CDR3 sequences, with approximately 24% appearing a single time and approximately 8% taken by the ten largest. The sample taken for sequencing was CD8+ T cells from PBMCs. The receptors were sampled from a human donor in good health (CMV status not recorded). Some clones in this sample may be carry-over from other donors' samples.

V and J are TRBV9 and TRBJ2-7; possibly TRBD2 for D (5 bases). CDR1 and CDR2 from the germline V gene are SGDLS and YYNGEE. The length of the CDR3 is 13 residues. V was clipped by 1 base and J by 7 bases, with 12 bases between them. This CDR3 is CASSVTHTGEQYV. The CDR3 DNA sequence: TGTGCCAGCAGCGTAACCCACACGGGAGAGCAGTACGTC.

The V and J genes are TRBV20-1 and TRBJ1-2, with D possibly TRBD1 on 5 matching bases. CDR3 length: 11 amino acids. Germline CDR1 and CDR2: DFQATT and SNEGSKA (reference sequence). The germline V and J ends were trimmed by 3 bases and 9 bases, with 11 bases remaining between them. CDR3 sequence reads: CSARGLGRYTF. CDR3 coding DNA: TGCAGTGCTAGGGGGCTTGGACGCTACACCTTC.

There are a few counts of this clonotype. V gene TRBV27 combines with J gene TRBJ2-5, with 15 bases identical to TRBD2. Trimming removed 4 bases from V and 1 base from J; junction bases left unmatched: 10. Per germline, CDR1 MNHEY and CDR2 SMNVEV (reference sequence). The CDR3 is 19 residues long. CDR3 DNA: TGTGCCAGCAGTTCATACCCGGGACTAGCGGGGGGTTCCCAAGAGACCCAGTACTTC. Translating it yields CASSSYPGLAGGSQETQYF.

The V call is TRBV10-3, the J call TRBJ2-5; D gene ambiguous. The CDR3 covers 14 residues. V dropped 0 bases and J dropped 2 bases, with 7 bases sitting between them. The germline V gene encodes CDR1 ENHRY and CDR2 SYGVKD. For the CDR3, the DNA is TGTGCCATCAGTGAGTCGATCCGTCAAGAGACCCAGTACTTC. It codes for CAISESIRQETQYF.

The chain links TRBV18 to TRBJ2-1; perhaps TRBD2 as D (6 bases). There are 18 residues in the CDR3. Germline CDR1 reads KGHSH; CDR2 reads LQKENI. V gave up 2 bases and J gave up 0 bases, with 17 bases separating them. CDR3 protein: CASSPKRTGVSSYNEQFF. CDR3 nucleotide sequence: TGTGCCAGCTCACCAAAACGGACGGGGGTGAGCTCCTACAATGAGCAGTTCTTC.

The chain joins TRBV14 to TRBJ1-3; D unresolved. The CDR3 is 16 amino acids. Trimming shortened V by 3 bases and J by 0 bases, and 12 bases separated the two germline ends. Germline V lookup: CDR1 SGHDN, CDR2 FVKESK. DNA of the CDR3: TGTGCCAGCAGCCACCTAGGACGGAGCTCTGGAAACACCATATATTTT. Its translation: CASSHLGRSSGNTIYF.

At least ten counts were recorded for this clonotype. This chain connects TRBV7-6 to TRBJ2-2; the match to TRBD2 covers 9 bases. The length of the CDR3 is 16 residues. Germline V gene sequence: CDR1 SGHVS, CDR2 FNYEAQ. V lost 3 bases to trimming and J lost 4 bases; unmatched junction nucleotides: 6. This CDR3 is CASSFRGGASTGELFF. CDR3 DNA sequence: TGTGCCAGCAGCTTCCGCGGGGGGGCCTCCACCGGGGAGCTGTTTTTT.

The V and J genes are TRBV6-8 and TRBJ1-1; D uncertain. This CDR3 is built from 14 residues. V was clipped by 2 bases and J by 1 base, with 8 bases between them. Germline-derived CDR1 and CDR2 are MNHGY and SAAAGT. The DNA for the CDR3 is TGTGCCAGCAGTTACACAGACCCGAACACTGAAGCTTTCTTT. Amino acid sequence: CASSYTDPNTEAFF.

In its sample, this clonotype was seen many times. This chain connects TRBV14 to TRBJ2-3; D gene uncertain. V was cut by 1 base and J by 2 bases, with 7 bases left in between. Germline V gives CDR1 SGHDN, CDR2 FVKESK. This CDR3 spans 14 amino acids. CDR3 nucleotides: TGTGCCAGCAGCCAAGCGTCAGACACAGATACGCAGTATTTT. The encoded protein is CASSQASDTDTQYF.

The chain couples TRBV10-3 to TRBJ2-7; 8 bases fit TRBD1. V gave up 5 bases and J gave up 2 bases; unmatched junction bases: 8. The CDR3 covers 15 residues. Germline V gene sequence: CDR1 ENHRY, CDR2 SYGVKD. CDR3 in amino acids: CAISLTGERTYEQYF. CDR3 in DNA: TGTGCCATCAGTTTGACAGGGGAGCGGACCTACGAGCAGTACTTC.

Concerning this clonotype: A much larger clone sits a single nucleotide away, making a read error possible. This rearrangement joins TRBV7-4 to TRBJ1-2; 7 nucleotides agree with TRBD1. Germline V gene sequence: CDR1 SGHVT, CDR2 SQSDAQ. V was clipped by 9 bases and J by 3 bases; unmatched bases: 13. The CDR3 loop spans 15 amino acids. Written as DNA, the CDR3 is TGTGCCAGGACTTACCGACAGGGCGTACACTATGGCTACACCTTC. It is translated as CARTYRQGVHYGYTF.

The chain uses TRBV6-5 and TRBJ2-1; D ambiguous. The CDR3 loop spans 14 amino acids. Trimming cost V 0 bases and J 1 base, with 4 bases left between them. The germline V gene has CDR1 MNHEY and CDR2 SVGAGI. The CDR3 bases are TGTGCCAGCAGTTACTCTCTATCCTACAATGAGCAGTTCTTC. Its translation is CASSYSLSYNEQFF.

This clonotype was observed a handful of times. The CDR3 reads CASSDPGEETQYF. The CDR3 DNA is TGTGCCAGCAGCGACCCAGGGGAAGAGACCCAGTACTTC. This chain joins TRBV6-6 and TRBJ2-5; perhaps TRBD1 as D (6 bases). Deletions cut 6 bases from V and 3 bases from J, with 11 bases between. The CDR3 is 13 residues long. From germline, CDR1 is MNHNY and CDR2 SVGAGI (reference sequence).

A note on this clonotype: One end of the junction fails to match germline, which may point to a read error. The genes are TRBV19 and TRBJ2-1; D is unresolved. This CDR3 has 9 residues. Germline V gives CDR1 LNHDA, CDR2 SQIVND (reference sequence). This CDR3 is CAVGDELFF. The CDR3 DNA reads TGTGCCGTTGGAGACGAGCTGTTCTTC. The full variable domain, its missing parts supplied by reference TRBV19 and TRBJ2-1, is DGGITQSPKYLFRKEGQNVTLSCEQNLNHDAMYWYRQDPGQGLRLIYYSQIVNDFQKGDIAEGYSVSREKKESFPLTVTSAQKNPTAFYLCAVGDELFFGPGTRLTVL.

The chain links TRBV14 to TRBJ2-1; a weak D match, TRBD2 (7 bases). The germline CDR1 and CDR2 sequences are SGHDN and FVKESK. The germline V and J ends were trimmed by 5 bases and 4 bases, with 15 bases remaining between them. This CDR3 region has 15 residues. CDR3 sequence reads: CASSSRGGLYNEQFF. The CDR3 DNA sequence: TGTGCCAGCAGCTCGAGGGGGGGGCTTTACAATGAGCAGTTCTTC. Full variable domain (missing parts from reference TRBV14 and TRBJ2-1): EAGVTQFPSHSVIEKGQTVTLRCDPISGHDNLYWYRRVMGKEIKFLLHFVKESKQDESGMPNNRFLAERTGGTYSTLKVQPAELEDSGVYFCASSSRGGLYNEQFFGPGTRLTVL.

The genes are TRBV13 and TRBJ2-1; D unresolved. This CDR3 spans 14 amino acids. Deletions cut 5 bases from V and 5 bases from J, with 13 bases between. CDR1 PRHDT and CDR2 FYEKMQ come from the germline V gene (reference sequence). The CDR3 DNA follows: TGTGCCAGCAGCCGAGCTCGACATGACAATGAGCAGTTCTTC. Protein: CASSRARHDNEQFF. Based on the CDR3 plus reference TRBV13 and TRBJ2-1, the full variable domain is AAGVIQSPRHLIKEKRETATLKCYPIPRHDTVYWYQQGPGQDPQFLISFYEKMQSDKGSIPDRFSAQQFSDYHSELNMSSLELGDSALYFCASSRARHDNEQFFGPGTRLTVL.

This clonotype was observed at least ten times. The CDR3 nucleotides read TGTGCCAGCAGCTCCCGGGACGGGAATCAGCCCCAGCATTTT. It translates to CASSSRDGNQPQHF. The chain carries TRBV7-2 and TRBJ1-5, with a tentative D call TRBD1 (5 bases). The CDR3 runs 14 residues. Trimming removed 4 bases from V and 4 bases from J, with 11 bases in between. The germline V gene encodes CDR1 SGHTA and CDR2 FQGNSA.

This clonotype was detected a few times. This chain joins TRBV10-1 and TRBJ2-2, with TRBD2 identical over 8 bases. Germline assignment: CDR1 WNHNN and CDR2 SYGVQD (reference sequence). The V and J ends lost 11 bases and 4 bases, in that order; junction bases with no gene match: 6. The CDR3 spans 13 residues. The CDR3 DNA sequence: TGCGCCCCGGGGGGGGAGGCCACCGGGGAGCTGTTTTTT. It yields the protein CAPGGEATGELFF.

Ten or more counts support this clonotype. The V and J genes are TRBV7-9 and TRBJ2-2, with 9 bases identical to TRBD2. The V segment lost 5 bases and the J segment 3 bases; nucleotides outside the gene matches: 7. The length of the CDR3 is 16 residues. CDR1 is SEHNR and CDR2 is FQNEAQ in the germline V gene (reference sequence). CDR3 in DNA: TGTGCCAGCAGCCTCGGGCTAGCGGGGTACACCGGGGAGCTGTTTTTT. Translating gives CASSLGLAGYTGELFF.

This clonotype was counted ten times or more. The chain has TRBV6-1 and TRBJ2-1; a possible D gene is TRBD2 (6 bases). Trimming removed 2 bases at V and 0 bases at J, with 17 bases between. Germline loops: CDR1 MNHNS, CDR2 SASEGT. The length of the CDR3 is 18 residues. CDR3: CASSEIFLAVLSYNEQFF. The CDR3 nucleotides are TGTGCCAGCAGTGAAATCTTTTTAGCGGTGCTCTCCTACAATGAGCAGTTCTTC.

This chain connects TRBV25-1 to TRBJ2-3; possible D gene TRBD2, 5 bases. Germline assignment: CDR1 MGHDK and CDR2 SYGVNS. The V gene lost 7 bases and the J gene lost 7 bases, with 9 bases spanning the gap. The CDR3 is made up of 11 amino acids. The CDR3 loop is CASNGGHTQYF. CDR3 sequence (DNA): TGTGCCAGCAATGGAGGTCATACGCAGTATTTT. The variable domain in full, with the rest retrieved from reference TRBV25-1 and TRBJ2-3, is EADIYQTPRYLVIGTGKKITLECSQTMGHDKMYWYQQDPGMELHLIHYSYGVNSTEKGDLSSESTVSRIRTEHFPLTLESARPSHTSQYLCASNGGHTQYFGPGTRLTVL.

Only a few counts were recorded for this clonotype. This rearrangement joins TRBV29-1 to TRBJ1-1, with a possible D match to TRBD1 (5 bases). The CDR3 length is 14 residues. Germline CDR1 and CDR2: SQVTM and ANQGSEA. The V end lost 2 bases, the J end lost 5 bases, and 15 bases lay between the germline ends. CDR3 in DNA: TGCAGCGTTGAAACATACTGGGGGGGAACTGAAGCTTTCTTT. Protein product: CSVETYWGGTEAFF.

At least ten counts were recorded for this clonotype. V usage is TRBV28 and J usage is TRBJ2-7; tentatively, D is TRBD2 (6 bases). V was trimmed by 4 bases and J by 4 bases, leaving 11 bases between them. The germline gives CDR1 MDHEN, CDR2 SYDVKM. This CDR3 is 13 amino acids long. The CDR3 reads CASSSPGEYEQYV. CDR3 nucleotide sequence: TGTGCCAGCAGTTCTCCGGGGGAATACGAGCAGTACGTC.

This sequence joins TRBV29-1 and TRBJ1-4, with 9 bases that match TRBD1. The V gene's germline CDR1 is SQVTM and CDR2 ANQGSEA. This CDR3 spans 16 amino acids. V trimming: 0 bases; J trimming: 12 bases; junction bases outside the gene matches: 14. Here the CDR3 reads CSVEDGGQGAKRELFF. The DNA of the CDR3 is TGCAGCGTTGAAGATGGGGGACAGGGCGCGAAGCGAGAACTGTTTTTT.

Details on this clonotype: Being one base from a much bigger clone, this may be a read error. The chain carries TRBV7-3 and TRBJ2-2; TRBD1 aligns across 9 bases. Germline CDR1 SGHTA, CDR2 FQGTGA. The CDR3 has 14 residues. Written as DNA, the CDR3 is TGTGCCAACAGCACGGGACAGGGCTCTACGGAGCTGTTTTTT. This encodes CANSTGQGSTELFF.

This clonotype was seen only a few times. Here the CDR3 omits its conserved ending phenylalanine or tryptophan, so a read error is the likely source. This sequence joins TRBV24-1 and TRBJ1-5, with TRBD1 matching over 8 bases. The CDR3 loop spans 15 amino acids. V lost 4 bases, J lost 3 bases, and 4 bases stayed unmatched. Looked up from germline, CDR1 is KGHDR and CDR2 is SFDVKD. The CDR3 region has the DNA TGTGCCACCAGTGACAGGGGGCAGCACAATCAGCCCCAGCATTTA. Translation: CATSDRGQHNQPQHL.